This record concerns one T cell receptor beta chain sequence. Participant-given clinical history determined each cohort assignment. Recovered participants had two consecutive negative NP/OP PCR tests, healthcare professional clearance, or symptom resolution. V lost 1 base and J 0 bases, leaving 4 bases between the germline ends. This CDR3 region has 14 residues. Germline V gives CDR1 LNHDA, CDR2 SQIVND (reference sequence). This entry comes from a study of blood T cell repertoires in COVID-19. Clones were sequenced by immunoSEQ multiplex PCR, and TCRdb holds only the in-frame ones, with some missing. The data hold fewer than 300,000 clones, with around 90% observed a single time.

This clonotype originated in a woman in her thirties who had recovered from COVID-19. Sequenced input: PBMCs or T cells enriched from blood (not recorded which). The chain uses TRBV19 and TRBJ1-3; D is unclear. CDR3 coding DNA: TGTGCCAGTAGTATAGGAGGCTCTGGAAACACCATATATTTT. It yields the protein CASSIGGSGNTIYF. The variable domain in full, completed from reference TRBV19 and TRBJ1-3, reads DGGITQSPKYLFRKEGQNVTLSCEQNLNHDAMYWYRQDPGQGLRLIYYSQIVNDFQKGDIAEGYSVSREKKESFPLTVTSAQKNPTAFYLCASSIGGSGNTIYFGEGSWLTVV.